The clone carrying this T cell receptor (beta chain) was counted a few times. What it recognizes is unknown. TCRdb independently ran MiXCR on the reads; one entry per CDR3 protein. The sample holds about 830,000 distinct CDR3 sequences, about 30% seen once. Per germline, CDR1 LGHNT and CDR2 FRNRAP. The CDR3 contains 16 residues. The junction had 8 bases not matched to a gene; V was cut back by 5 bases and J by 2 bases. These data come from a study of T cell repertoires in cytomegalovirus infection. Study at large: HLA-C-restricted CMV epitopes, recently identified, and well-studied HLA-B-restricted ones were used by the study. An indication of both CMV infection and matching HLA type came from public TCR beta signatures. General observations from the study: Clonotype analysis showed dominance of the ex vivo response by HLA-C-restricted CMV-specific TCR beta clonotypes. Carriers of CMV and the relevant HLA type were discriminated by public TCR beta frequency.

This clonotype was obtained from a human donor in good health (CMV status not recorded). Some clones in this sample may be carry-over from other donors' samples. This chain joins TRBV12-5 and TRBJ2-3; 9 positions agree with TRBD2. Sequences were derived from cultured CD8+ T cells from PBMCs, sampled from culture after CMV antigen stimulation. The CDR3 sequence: CASGARLAVVTDTQYF. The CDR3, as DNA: TGTGCTAGTGGTGCCAGACTAGCGGTCGTCACAGATACGCAGTATTTT.